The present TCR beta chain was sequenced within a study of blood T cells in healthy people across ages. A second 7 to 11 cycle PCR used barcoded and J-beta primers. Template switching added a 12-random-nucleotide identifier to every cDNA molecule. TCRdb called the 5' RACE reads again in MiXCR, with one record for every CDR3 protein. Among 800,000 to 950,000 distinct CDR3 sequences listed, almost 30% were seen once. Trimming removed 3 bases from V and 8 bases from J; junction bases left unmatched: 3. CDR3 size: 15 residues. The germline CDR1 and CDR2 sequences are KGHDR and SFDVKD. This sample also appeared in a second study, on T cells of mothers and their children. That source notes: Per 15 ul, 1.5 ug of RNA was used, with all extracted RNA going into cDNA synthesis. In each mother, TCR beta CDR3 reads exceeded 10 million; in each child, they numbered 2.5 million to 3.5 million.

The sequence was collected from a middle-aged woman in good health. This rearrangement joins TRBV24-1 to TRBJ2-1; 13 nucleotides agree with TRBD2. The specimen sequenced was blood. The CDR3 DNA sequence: TGTGCCACCAGTGATGGACTAGCGGGAGCTTATGAGCAGTTCTTC. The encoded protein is CATSDGLAGAYEQFF.